This T cell receptor beta chain was recovered during a study of T cells in Graves' hyperthyroidism and ophthalmopathy. Findings and caveats of the study: Ophthalmopathy prediction by the model preceded onset by a median roughly 6 months.

Per germline, CDR1 SEHNR and CDR2 FQNEAQ (reference sequence). The CDR3 covers 14 residues. V shed 5 bases and J 4 bases; nucleotides not matched to a gene: 3. TCR beta CDR3 region amplification was performed from RNA transcripts. First-round RT-PCR targeting the TCR CDR3 was performed with the HTBI primer set. TCRdb processed the multiplex PCR reads anew with MiXCR; each CDR3 protein has one entry. The sample consists of about 250,000 distinct CDR3 sequences, approximately 24% of them appearing once. This clonotype has ten or more counts. Its antigen is undetermined. The chain has TRBV7-9 and TRBJ2-7, with 12 bases fitting TRBD2. The clonotype comes from a woman aged 40 to 50 with Graves' ophthalmopathy. Sequencing was carried out using blood. The CDR3 loop reads CASSPLAGGYEQYF. In DNA, the CDR3 is TGTGCCAGCAGCCCCCTAGCGGGAGGGTACGAGCAGTACTTC. Full variable domain (outside the CDR3, taken from reference TRBV7-9 and TRBJ2-7): DTGVSQNPRHKITKRGQNVTFRCDPISEHNRLYWYRQTLGQGPEFLTYFQNEAQLEKSRLLSDRFSAERPKGSFSTLEIQRTEQGDSAMYLCASSPLAGGYEQYFGPGTRLTVT.